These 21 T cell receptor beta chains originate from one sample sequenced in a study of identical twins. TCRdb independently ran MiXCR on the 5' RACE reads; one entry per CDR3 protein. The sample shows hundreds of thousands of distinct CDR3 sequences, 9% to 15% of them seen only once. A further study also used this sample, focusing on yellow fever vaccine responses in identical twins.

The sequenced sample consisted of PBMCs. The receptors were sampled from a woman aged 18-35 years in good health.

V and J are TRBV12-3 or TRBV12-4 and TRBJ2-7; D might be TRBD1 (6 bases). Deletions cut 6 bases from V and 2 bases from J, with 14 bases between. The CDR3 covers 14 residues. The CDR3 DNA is TGTGCCAGCAGCAAAGGGACACCCCCCTACGAGCAGTACGTC. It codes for CASSKGTPPYEQYV.

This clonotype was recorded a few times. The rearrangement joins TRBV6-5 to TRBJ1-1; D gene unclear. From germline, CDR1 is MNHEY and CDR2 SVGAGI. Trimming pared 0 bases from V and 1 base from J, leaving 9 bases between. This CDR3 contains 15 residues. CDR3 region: CASSYSNPQNTEAFF. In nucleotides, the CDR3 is TGTGCCAGCAGTTACTCCAACCCCCAGAACACTGAAGCTTTCTTT.

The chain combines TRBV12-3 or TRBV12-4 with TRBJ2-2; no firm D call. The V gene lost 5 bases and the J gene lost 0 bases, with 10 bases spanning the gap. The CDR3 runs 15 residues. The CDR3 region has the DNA TGTGCCAGCAGTCTGGACGGAACGAACACCGGGGAGCTGTTTTTT. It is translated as CASSLDGTNTGELFF.

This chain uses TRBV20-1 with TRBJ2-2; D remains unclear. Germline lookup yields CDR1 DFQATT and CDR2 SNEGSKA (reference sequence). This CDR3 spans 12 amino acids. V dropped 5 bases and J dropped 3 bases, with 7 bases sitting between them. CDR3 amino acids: CSAPFDTGELFF. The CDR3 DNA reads TGCAGTGCTCCTTTTGACACCGGGGAGCTGTTTTTT.

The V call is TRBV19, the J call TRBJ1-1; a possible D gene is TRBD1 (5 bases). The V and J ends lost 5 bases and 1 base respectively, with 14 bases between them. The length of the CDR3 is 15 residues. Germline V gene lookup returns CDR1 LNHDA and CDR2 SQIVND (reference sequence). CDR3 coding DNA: TGTGCCAGTAGTGGACACCTGAACTGGAACACTGAAGCTTTCTTT. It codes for CASSGHLNWNTEAFF.

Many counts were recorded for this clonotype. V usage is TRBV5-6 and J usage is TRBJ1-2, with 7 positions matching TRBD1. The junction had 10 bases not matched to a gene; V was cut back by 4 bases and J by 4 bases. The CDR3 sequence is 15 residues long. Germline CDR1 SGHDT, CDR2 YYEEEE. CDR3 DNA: TGTGCCAGCAGCAACCCGCAGGGGGGTAGCTATGGCTACACCTTC. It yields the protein CASSNPQGGSYGYTF.

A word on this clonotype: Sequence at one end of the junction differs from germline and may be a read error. Here the CDR3 reads CVSDRGSSYNEQFF. The DNA for the CDR3 is TGTGTCAGCGACCGGGGGAGCTCCTACAATGAGCAGTTCTTC. V and J are TRBV12-3 or TRBV12-4 and TRBJ2-1; tentatively, D is TRBD2 (6 bases). CDR3 size: 14 residues.

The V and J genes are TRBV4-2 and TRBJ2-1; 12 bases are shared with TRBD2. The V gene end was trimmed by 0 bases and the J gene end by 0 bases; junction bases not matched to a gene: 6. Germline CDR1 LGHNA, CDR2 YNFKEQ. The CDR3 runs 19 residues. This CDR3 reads CASSQEASGGASSYNEQFF. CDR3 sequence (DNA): TGTGCCAGCAGCCAAGAAGCTAGCGGGGGGGCGAGCTCCTACAATGAGCAGTTCTTC.

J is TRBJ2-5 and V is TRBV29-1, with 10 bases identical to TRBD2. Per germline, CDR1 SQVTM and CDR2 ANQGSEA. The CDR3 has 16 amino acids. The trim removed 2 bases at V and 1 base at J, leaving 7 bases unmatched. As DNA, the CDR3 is TGCAGCGTTGAAACCAGGACTAGCGGACCCCAAGAGACCCAGTACTTC. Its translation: CSVETRTSGPQETQYF.

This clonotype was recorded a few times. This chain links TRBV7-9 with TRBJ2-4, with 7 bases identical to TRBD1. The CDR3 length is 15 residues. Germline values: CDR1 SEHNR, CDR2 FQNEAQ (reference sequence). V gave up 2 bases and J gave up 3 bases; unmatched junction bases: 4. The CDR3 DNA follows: TGTGCCAGCAGCTTAACAGGGGTTGTCAAAAACATTCAGTACTTC. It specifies CASSLTGVVKNIQYF.

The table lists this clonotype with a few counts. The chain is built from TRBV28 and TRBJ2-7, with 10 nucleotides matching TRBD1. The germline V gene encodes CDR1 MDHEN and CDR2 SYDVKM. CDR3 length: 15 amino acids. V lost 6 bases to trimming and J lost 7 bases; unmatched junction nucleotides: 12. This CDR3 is CASRRIGTGEGEQYF. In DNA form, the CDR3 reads TGTGCCAGCAGGAGAATAGGGACAGGGGAGGGAGAGCAGTACTTC.

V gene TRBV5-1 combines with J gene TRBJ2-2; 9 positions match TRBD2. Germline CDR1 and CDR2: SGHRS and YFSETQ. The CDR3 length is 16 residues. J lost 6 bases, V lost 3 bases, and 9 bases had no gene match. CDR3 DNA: TGCGCCAGCAGCTCAGGGGGACTAGCTGGAGCCGGGGAGCTGTTTTTT. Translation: CASSSGGLAGAGELFF. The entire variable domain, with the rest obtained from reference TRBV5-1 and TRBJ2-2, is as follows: KAGVTQTPRYLIKTRGQQVTLSCSPISGHRSVSWYQQTPGQGLQFLFEYFSETQRNKGNFPGRFSGRQFSNSRSEMNVSTLELGDSALYLCASSSGGLAGAGELFFGEGSRLTVL.

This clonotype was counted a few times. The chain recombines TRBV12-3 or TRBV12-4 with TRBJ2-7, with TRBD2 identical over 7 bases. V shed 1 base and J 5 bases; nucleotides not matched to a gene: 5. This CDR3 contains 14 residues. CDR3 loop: CASSLGGGSHEQYF. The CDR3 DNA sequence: TGTGCCAGCAGTTTAGGGGGAGGGAGCCACGAGCAGTACTTC.

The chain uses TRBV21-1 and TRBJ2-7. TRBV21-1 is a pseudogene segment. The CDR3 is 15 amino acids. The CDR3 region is CASSGLWRSSYEQYV. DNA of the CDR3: TGTGCCAGCAGCGGCTTATGGAGAAGCTCCTACGAGCAGTACGTC.

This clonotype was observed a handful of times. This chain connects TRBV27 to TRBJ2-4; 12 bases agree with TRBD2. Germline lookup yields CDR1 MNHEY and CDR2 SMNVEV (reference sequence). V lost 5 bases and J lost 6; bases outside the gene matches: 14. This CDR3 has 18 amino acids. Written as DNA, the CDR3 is TGTGCCAGCAGTCCCCGGACTAGCGGGATATATGAGAGAAACATTCAGTACTTC. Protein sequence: CASSPRTSGIYERNIQYF.

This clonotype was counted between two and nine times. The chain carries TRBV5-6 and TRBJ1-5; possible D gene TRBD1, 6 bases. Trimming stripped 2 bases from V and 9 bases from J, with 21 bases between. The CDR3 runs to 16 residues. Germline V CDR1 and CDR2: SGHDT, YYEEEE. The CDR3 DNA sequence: TGTGCCAGCAGCTTTGGGGGGGCTCTGGGGTTGACGCCCCAGCATTTT. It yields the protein CASSFGGALGLTPQHF.

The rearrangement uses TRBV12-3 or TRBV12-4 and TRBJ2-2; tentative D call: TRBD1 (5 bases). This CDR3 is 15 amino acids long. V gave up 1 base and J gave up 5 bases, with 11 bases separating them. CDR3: CASSLGQISTGELFF. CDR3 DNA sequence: TGTGCCAGCAGTTTAGGACAGATCAGTACCGGGGAGCTGTTTTTT.

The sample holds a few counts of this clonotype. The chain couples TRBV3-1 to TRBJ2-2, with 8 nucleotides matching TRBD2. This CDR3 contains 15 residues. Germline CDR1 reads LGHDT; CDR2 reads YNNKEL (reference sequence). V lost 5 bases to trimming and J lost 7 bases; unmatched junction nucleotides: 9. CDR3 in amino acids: CASSGAGGRFGELFF. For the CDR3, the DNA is TGTGCCAGCAGCGGGGCGGGGGGCCGATTCGGGGAGCTGTTTTTT.

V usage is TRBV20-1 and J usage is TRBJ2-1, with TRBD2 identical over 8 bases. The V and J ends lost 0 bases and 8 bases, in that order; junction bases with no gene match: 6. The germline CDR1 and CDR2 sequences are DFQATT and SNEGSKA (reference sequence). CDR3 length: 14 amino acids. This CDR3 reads CSARDGLATDEQFF. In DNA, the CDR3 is TGCAGTGCTAGAGATGGACTAGCTACCGATGAGCAGTTCTTC.

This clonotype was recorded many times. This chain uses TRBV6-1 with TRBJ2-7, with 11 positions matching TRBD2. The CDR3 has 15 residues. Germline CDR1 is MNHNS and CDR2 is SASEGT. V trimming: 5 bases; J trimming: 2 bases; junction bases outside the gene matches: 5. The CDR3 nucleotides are TGTGCCAGCAGTCAAATAGCGGGAGGGCCCTACGAGCAGTACTTC. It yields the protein CASSQIAGGPYEQYF.

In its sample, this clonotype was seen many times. CDR3 bases: TGTGCCAGCAGTTATCTTTACACAGATACGCAGTATTTT. Translating it yields CASSYLYTDTQYF. The J gene is TRBJ2-3, the V gene TRBV6-6; D gene unclear. V lost 3 bases, J lost 2 bases, and 6 bases lay in between. CDR3 length equals 13 residues. The germline CDR1 and CDR2 sequences are MNHNY and SVGAGI (reference sequence).